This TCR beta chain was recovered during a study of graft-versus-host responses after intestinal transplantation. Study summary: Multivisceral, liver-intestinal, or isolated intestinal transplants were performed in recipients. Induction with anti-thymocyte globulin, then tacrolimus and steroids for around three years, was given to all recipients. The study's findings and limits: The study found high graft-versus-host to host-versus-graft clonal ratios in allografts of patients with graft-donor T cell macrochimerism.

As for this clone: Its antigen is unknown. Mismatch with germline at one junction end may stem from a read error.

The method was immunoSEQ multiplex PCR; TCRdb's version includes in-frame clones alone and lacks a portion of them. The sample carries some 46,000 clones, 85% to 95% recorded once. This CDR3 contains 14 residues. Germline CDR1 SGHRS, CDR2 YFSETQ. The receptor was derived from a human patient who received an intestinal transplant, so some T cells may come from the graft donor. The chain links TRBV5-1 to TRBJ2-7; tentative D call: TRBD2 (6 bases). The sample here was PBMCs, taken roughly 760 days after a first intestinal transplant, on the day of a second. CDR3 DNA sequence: TGCGCCAGCAGCTTGGCCGGCGGGGAGTCGAAGGCGGACTTC. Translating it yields CASSLAGGESKADF.